The sequence of this T cell receptor beta chain was determined in a study of blood T cell repertoires in COVID-19. Study context: Samples representing acute and convalescent COVID-19 were sourced from the United States, Italy and Spain.

Here immunoSEQ multiplex PCR was the method, and the copy in TCRdb shows in-frame clones only, minus some. The sample shows about 140,000 clones, around 80% of them seen only once. Germline V gene lookup returns CDR1 LNHDA and CDR2 SQIVND (reference sequence). This CDR3 region has 13 residues. Unmatched junction bases numbered 6, after V lost 7 bases and J lost 9 bases. The material sequenced was peripheral blood. The receptor was isolated from a man between 45 and 60 years old with acute or convalescent COVID-19. The V and J genes are TRBV19 and TRBJ2-1, with TRBD2 matching 10 bases. The CDR3 bases are TGTGCCAGTAAAGAGCGGGGGGGCGGTGAGCAGTTCTTC. Amino acid sequence: CASKERGGGEQFF.